This T cell receptor (beta chain) was found in a study of cytomegalovirus exposure and HLA in healthy donors (dated by TCRdb to 2015 to 2018). Concerning the study at large: An earlier analysis of some 550 of the donors reported 250 to 350 Gb of sequence data and about 100 million unique TCR beta sequences from 150 million to 200 million T cells. Roughly 300 gigabases of sequencing data and 70 million to 95 million unique TCR sequences made up an early release that covered several hundred HLA-typed donors. The genetic ancestry cluster associated with self-reported Caucasian donors included about four fifths of the 300 to 400 genotyped donors. The study aimed to test whether signatures of past pathogen exposure could be identified by cataloging public T cell receptors. Using immunosequencing, the study profiled T cell repertoires from about 650 subjects and related those repertoires to cytomegalovirus serostatus. A separate validation cohort of over 95 different subjects was used in addition to the 666-subject first cohort. The study combined high-throughput TCR immunosequencing, statistical association of individual TCRs with disease status, and machine learning to predict cytomegalovirus infection status. To study patterns of TCR occurrence, a later analysis re-analyzed previously published TCR beta repertoires from under 750 donors and added high-resolution HLA genotyping. In the later analysis, no new phenotypic data were used to find candidate immune exposures; instead, reliance was placed on TCR beta sequences and their occurrence across donors. In an earlier analysis of roughly 580 of the donors, high-throughput TCR beta sequencing was used to judge whether each TCR beta V gene segment behaved as functional or pseudogenic. Donor age, sex, ethnicity and CMV serostatus were compiled alongside the repertoire data. A later genetic analysis used genome-wide SNP genotypes for about three fifths of the 666 donors, treating that subset as a discovery cohort. All discovery cohort repertoires had been generated on a single sequencing platform. Class I and class II HLA loci were covered by the typing at four-digit resolution. The number of typed donors differed by locus: about 620-630 for A, B, C, DRB1 and DQB1; 522 for DQA1; around 610 for DPA1; and approximately 450 for DPB1. Roughly 5 DR-DQ haplotypes were handled as single units for association and clustering, since linkage in the cohort was strong. On average, roughly 250,000 unique TCR beta nucleotide sequences were sequenced per donor among 398 genotyped donors of the cohort, with about 17% of those sequences being non-productive. Study-wide conclusions, independent of this receptor: CMV serostatus was the only immune exposure information available for the cohort. In a later genetic analysis, a missense DCLRE1C variant was associated with V-gene and J-gene trimming of TCR beta chains, and the association was replicated in an independent cohort. A cluster of highly shared sequence variants was judged likely to represent a technical artifact of the sequencing pipeline. In a later analysis, most CMV-associated TCR beta chains were found to appear HLA-restricted, with HLA associations seemingly driven largely by CMV exposure. The classifier was reported to diagnose cytomegalovirus status with high specificity and sensitivity in both the original cohort and the validation cohort. At a false discovery rate of 0.05, a later analysis linked 16,000 or so TCR beta sequences to specific HLA alleles. Because the 87-base-pair reads could not distinguish some IMGT-functional V segments, including TRBV6-2 and TRBV6-3, those segments were excluded. Because counts were too low, about 18 rarely observed V segments, including chromosome 9 orphons, were excluded from the earlier analysis of around 640 of the donors. Because HLA typing was missing for some donors at each locus, association tests included only the typed subset. Across donors, most TCR sequences were observed very rarely, whereas some public TCRs were present in many individuals. When HLA alleles, especially DR and DQ, strongly co-occurred, attributing TCR associations to individual alleles was difficult. The authors suggested that the approach could potentially be generalized to other disease states and immunological phenotypes. In vitro tests confirmed that a few of the cytomegalovirus-associated TCR beta chains recognize cytomegalovirus antigens. Only TCR beta chains were sequenced in this cohort, and the absence of alpha or paired-chain data limited detectable features. Linkage disequilibrium might explain the correlated functional status among segregating V segments, but an unknown experimental factor could not be ruled out. In a later analysis, the rate of TCR association differed among HLA loci, with DRB1 alleles having the most associated TCRs and HLA-C alleles having the fewest. Compared with equally common non-associated chains, HLA-associated TCR beta chains in a later analysis were more clonally expanded and had lower generation probabilities. In the study, approximately 160 TCR beta chains were listed as associated with cytomegalovirus. Compared with the approximately 670-donor mean, donors in an Asian-associated ancestry cluster had fewer N-insertions in productive TCRs, according to a later genetic analysis. Presence/absence analyses assumed roughly uniform sequencing depth across donors, an assumption that may not hold. Broadly in line with IMGT annotations, most TCR beta V segments showed up in productive rearrangements about 87% or about 30% of the time in an earlier analysis of approximately 600 of the donors. A later analysis reported that several top co-occurrence clusters appeared linked to parvovirus B19, influenza, CMV and Epstein-Barr virus. A further reported finding was that TCR beta sequences accurately predicted the HLA-A and HLA-B alleles for most subjects in the first cohort.

The protocol used for the library was the immunoSEQ multiplex PCR assay. The multiplex PCR relied on a mix of 60 forward primers for TCR Vbeta segments and 13 reverse primers for TCR Jbeta segments. A multiplex PCR assay on genomic DNA amplified the CDR3 region of rearranged TCR beta genes. The amplified TCR beta libraries were sequenced on the Illumina HiSeq System as 87-base-pair reads. The study's processing was this. A later analysis tallied around 82 million unique TCR beta chains across the 666 repertoires, and around 12 million of those chains were shared by two or more donors. Raw reads were error-corrected and collapsed into unique sequences by a nearest-neighbor algorithm in which closely related sequences were merged to remove PCR and sequencing errors. Alignment of CDR3 sequences to IMGT reference sequences was used to assign V, D and J gene segments. For a sequence to be retained, a match of at least six nucleotides to both a V gene segment and a J gene segment was required. Rearrangements were called productive when the CDR3 lacked stop codons and stayed in frame with V and J; all others were non-productive. Following IMGT convention, CDR3 was defined as the stretch from the second conserved V-encoded cysteine to the conserved J-encoded phenylalanine. Sequences without an unambiguous match to a single V gene segment were excluded from the earlier analysis of 500 to 700 of the donors. An earlier analysis of over 450 of the donors classified V segments as functional when productive rearrangements were above 56.7% and as segregating when the standard deviation between donors was above 5%. A statistical classification framework was built to diagnose cytomegalovirus status from the catalog of TCR beta chain sequences. In a later analysis, TCR nucleotide sequences were compared against IMGT/GENE-DB human TR gene sequences so that V and J genes could be assigned. In a later analysis, CDR3 sequences and most-parsimonious VDJ recombination scenarios were assigned using the TCRdist pipeline. A later analysis defined each TCR beta chain by its CDR3 amino acid sequence plus V-gene family, and excluded reads lacking a unique V-gene family. In a later analysis, 450 to 600 highly shared, low-generation-probability nucleotide sequences were removed to address suspected cross-contamination and a sequencing artifact. In a later analysis, a clonal expansion index for each public chain was calculated from normalized within-repertoire ranks of inferred template counts. Generation probabilities in a later analysis came from a VDJ recombination model fitted to out-of-frame rearrangements, and those results were checked against IGoR. In a later analysis, hypergeometric tests were used to score TCR-TCR, TCR-HLA and TCR-CMV co-occurrence, with a repertoire-size bias correction applied to TCR pairs. To estimate false discovery rates, a later analysis permuted the HLA or CMV assignments 20 times. In a later analysis, co-occurring TCRs were grouped using DBSCAN, with TCRdist sequence similarity added in when clustering inside HLA-allele-positive subsets. Repertoires with fewer than 30,000 or more than 120,000 public chains were left out of co-occurrence clustering, as were four to six repertoires with anomalous nucleotide sharing. TCRdb stores this immuneACCESS table with in-frame sequences only. Part of the clones is absent; in the studies checked, under half of the shortfall reflects unresolved V genes, and no reason is known for the rest. V, J and clone size reflect that table, while D and trimming were determined from the DNA. The sample table lists roughly 120,000 clones, 74% of them with a count of one. Of the sample, around 3.9% is held by the ten largest clones.

Inclusive of the bounding cysteine and phenylalanine, the CDR3 is 16 residues long. The CDR3 DNA has 48 bases and is translated from base 1. At the junction V is shortened by 3 bases and J by 5 bases, with 17 bases in between. CDR1 MGHRA and CDR2 YSYEKL were looked up in the germline V gene. Remarks on this clone: It has no known antigen specificity. It has no much larger one-base neighbor in the sample; base qualities were not kept.

The cohort was made up of under 800 healthy bone marrow donors. All cohort members were sampled while nominally healthy, although unrecorded immune exposures were likely present. The donor was CMV seropositive and belonged to the group of 250 to 300 seropositive cohort members. A peripheral blood sample was collected from each donor, and TCR beta sequencing was performed on peripheral blood mononuclear cells. Genomic DNA extraction from the blood cell samples was performed with the Qiagen DNeasy Blood Extraction Kit. This sequence originates from a middle-aged woman in good health and CMV-seropositive. Sequencing was performed on PBMCs. This chain joins TRBV4-1 to TRBJ2-1; a weak D assignment points to TRBD2 (6 bases agree). The CDR3 in this case is CASSHPRRDLNNEQFF. In nucleotide form, the sequence is TGCGCCAGCAGCCACCCCAGAAGGGACTTAAACAATGAGCAGTTCTTC.